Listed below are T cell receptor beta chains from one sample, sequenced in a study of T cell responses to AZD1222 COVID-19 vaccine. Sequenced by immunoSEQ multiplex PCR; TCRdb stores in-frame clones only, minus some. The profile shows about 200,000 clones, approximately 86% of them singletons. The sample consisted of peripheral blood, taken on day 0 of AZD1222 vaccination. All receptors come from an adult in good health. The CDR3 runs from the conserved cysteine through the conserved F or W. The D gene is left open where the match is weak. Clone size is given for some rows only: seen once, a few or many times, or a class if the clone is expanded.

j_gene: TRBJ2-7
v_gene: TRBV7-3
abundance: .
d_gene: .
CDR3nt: TGTGCCAGCAGCTTAACCCTAGCTCCGATGAACGAGCAGTACTTC
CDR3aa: CASSLTLAPMNEQYF

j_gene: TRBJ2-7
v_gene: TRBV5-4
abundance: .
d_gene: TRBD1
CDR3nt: TGTGCCAGCAGCTTGTCCCGGACAGGGTCCTACGAGCAGTACTTC
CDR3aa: CASSLSRTGSYEQYF

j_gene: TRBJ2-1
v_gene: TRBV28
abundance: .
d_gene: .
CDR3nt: TGTGCCAGCAGTTTAAGGGCTAGCAATGAGCAGTTCTTC
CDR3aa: CASSLRASNEQFF

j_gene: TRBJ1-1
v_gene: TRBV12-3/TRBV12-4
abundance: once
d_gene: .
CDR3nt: TGTGCCAGCACTAAGGGGCGGGTCACTGAAGCTTTCTTT
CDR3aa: CASTKGRVTEAFF

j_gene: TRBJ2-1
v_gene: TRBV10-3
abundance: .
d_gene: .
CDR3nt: TGTGCCATCAGGGGGGACCCAAAGGGCAAGAATGAGCAGTTCTTC
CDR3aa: CAIRGDPKGKNEQFF

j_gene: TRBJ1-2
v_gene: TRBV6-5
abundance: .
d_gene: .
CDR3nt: TGTGCCAGCAGTTCGGGGGCTTCGAGTGGCTATGGCTACACCTTC
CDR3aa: CASSSGASSGYGYTF

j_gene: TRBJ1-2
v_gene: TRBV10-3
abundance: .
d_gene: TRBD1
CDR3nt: TGTGCCATCAGTGGAAGGGGACAGGGTCGTGGCTACACCTTC
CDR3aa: CAISGRGQGRGYTF

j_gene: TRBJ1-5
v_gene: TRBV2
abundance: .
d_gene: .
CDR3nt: TGTGCCAGCAGTGTAGCTGGGAATGATCAGCCCCAGCATTTT
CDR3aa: CASSVAGNDQPQHF

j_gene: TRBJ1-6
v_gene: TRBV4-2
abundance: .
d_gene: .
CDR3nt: TGTGCCAGCAGCCAGGCGGGGGGAGGGATCGAAAATTCACCCCTCCACTTT
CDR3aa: CASSQAGGGIENSPLHF

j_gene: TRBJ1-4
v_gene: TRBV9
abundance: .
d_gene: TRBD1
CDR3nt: TGTGCCAGCAGCGTAGGGCGGGACAGGGGGCGTAAGGGTAATGAAAAACTGTTTTTT
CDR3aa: CASSVGRDRGRKGNEKLFF

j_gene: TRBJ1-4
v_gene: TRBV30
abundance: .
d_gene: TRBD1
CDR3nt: TGTGCCTGGAACAGGGGGGCGGATGAAAAACTGTTTTTT
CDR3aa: CAWNRGADEKLFF

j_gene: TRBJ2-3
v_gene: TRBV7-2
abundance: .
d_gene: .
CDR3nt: TGTGCCAGCAGCTTCGAGGGTAGCACAGATACGCAGTATTTT
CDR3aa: CASSFEGSTDTQYF

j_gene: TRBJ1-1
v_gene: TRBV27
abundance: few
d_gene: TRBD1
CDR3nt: TGTGCCAGCAGGGATACAGGGGGCACTGAAGCTTTCTTT
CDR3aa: CASRDTGGTEAFF

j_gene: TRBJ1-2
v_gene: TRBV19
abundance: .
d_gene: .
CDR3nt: TGTGCCAGTAGTCCCTGGGGGGACACTACTAACTATGGCTACACCTTC
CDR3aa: CASSPWGDTTNYGYTF

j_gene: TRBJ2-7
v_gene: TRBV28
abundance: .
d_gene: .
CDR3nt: TGTGCCAGCAGTTTACCCCCGACAGGAACCTACGAGCAGTACTTC
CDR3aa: CASSLPPTGTYEQYF

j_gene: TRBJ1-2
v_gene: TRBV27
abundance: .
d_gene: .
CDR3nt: TGTGCCAGCAGTTCCCTGTGGGGCTATGGCTACACCTTC
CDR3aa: CASSSLWGYGYTF

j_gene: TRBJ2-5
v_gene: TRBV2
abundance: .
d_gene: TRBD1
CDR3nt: TGTGCCAGCCGGGACAGGGGAGAGACCCAGTACTTC
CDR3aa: CASRDRGETQYF

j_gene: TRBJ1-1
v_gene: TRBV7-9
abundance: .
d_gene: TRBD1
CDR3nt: TGTGCCAGCAGCTCTCTGACAGGGGCCGGGGCTGAAGCTTTCTTT
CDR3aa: CASSSLTGAGAEAFF

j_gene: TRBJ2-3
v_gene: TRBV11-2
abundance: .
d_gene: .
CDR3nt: TGTGCCAGCAGCCCGGACCCTGCCGATACGCAGTATTTT
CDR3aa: CASSPDPADTQYF

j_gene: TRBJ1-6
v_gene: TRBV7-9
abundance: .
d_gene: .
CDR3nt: TGTGCCAGCAGCCGTGGAAGCTCCTATAATTCACCCCTCCACTTT
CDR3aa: CASSRGSSYNSPLHF

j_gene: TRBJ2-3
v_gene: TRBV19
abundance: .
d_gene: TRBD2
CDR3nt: TGTGCCAGCACAGGACTAGCAGCTAGCACAGATACGCAGTATTTT
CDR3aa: CASTGLAASTDTQYF

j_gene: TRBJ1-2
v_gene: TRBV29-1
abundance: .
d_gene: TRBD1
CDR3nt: TGCAGCGTTGTGGGACCCAGGGGGATCTACTATGGCTACACCTTC
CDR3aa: CSVVGPRGIYYGYTF

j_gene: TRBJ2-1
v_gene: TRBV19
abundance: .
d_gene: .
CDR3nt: TGTGCCAGTCATTCGGATGGGAAAGGGTTGAATGAGCAGTTCTTC
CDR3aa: CASHSDGKGLNEQFF

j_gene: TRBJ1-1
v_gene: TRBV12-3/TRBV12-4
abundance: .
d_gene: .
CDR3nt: TGTGCCAGCAGTCCCAGGCTGAACACTGAAGCTTTCTTT
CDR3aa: CASSPRLNTEAFF

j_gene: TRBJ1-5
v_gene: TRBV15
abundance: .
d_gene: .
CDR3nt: TGTGCCACCAGCAGAGATTCACAGTATAGCAATCAGCCCCAGCATTTT
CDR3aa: CATSRDSQYSNQPQHF

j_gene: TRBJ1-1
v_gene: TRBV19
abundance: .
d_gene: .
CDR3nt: TGTGCCAGTAGTATGAACACTGAAGCTTTCTTT
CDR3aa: CASSMNTEAFF

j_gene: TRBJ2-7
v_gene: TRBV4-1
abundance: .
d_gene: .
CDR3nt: TGCGCCAGCAGCCAAGTAACGGCAGGGGGGAACTACGAGCAGTACTTC
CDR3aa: CASSQVTAGGNYEQYF

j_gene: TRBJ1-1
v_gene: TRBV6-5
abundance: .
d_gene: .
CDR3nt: TGTGCCAGCAGTTACTCGCAGGCGAACACTGAAGCTTTCTTT
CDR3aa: CASSYSQANTEAFF

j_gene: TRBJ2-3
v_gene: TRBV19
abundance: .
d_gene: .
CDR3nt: TGTGCCAGTAGTGCGCGGACAGACACAGATACGCAGTATTTT
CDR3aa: CASSARTDTDTQYF

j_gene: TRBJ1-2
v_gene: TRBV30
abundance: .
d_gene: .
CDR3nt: TGTGCCTGGTCCGGGGGGTCCTATGGCTACACCTTC
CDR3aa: CAWSGGSYGYTF

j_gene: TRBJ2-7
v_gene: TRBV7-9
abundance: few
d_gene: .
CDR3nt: TGTGCCAGCAGCTCAAATCCGGGACGTAGCTCCTACGAGCAGTACTTC
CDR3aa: CASSSNPGRSSYEQYF

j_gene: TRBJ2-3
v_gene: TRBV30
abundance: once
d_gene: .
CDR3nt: TGTGCCTGGAGCTTGGGAGAAGGGAATACGCAGTATTTT
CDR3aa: CAWSLGEGNTQYF

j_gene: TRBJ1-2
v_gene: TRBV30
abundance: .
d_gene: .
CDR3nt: TGTGCCTGGAGACCTATCGACAGGTCTTATAACTATGGCTACACCTTC
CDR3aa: CAWRPIDRSYNYGYTF

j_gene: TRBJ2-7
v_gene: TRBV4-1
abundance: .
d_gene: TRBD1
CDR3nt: TGCGCCAGCAGCCAACCAAGGACAGGGCCCTACGAGCAGTACTTC
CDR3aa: CASSQPRTGPYEQYF

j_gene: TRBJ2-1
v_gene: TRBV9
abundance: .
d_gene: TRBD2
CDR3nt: TGTGCCAGCAGCGTTAGCGGGGGGGCCCACAATGAGCAGTTCTTC
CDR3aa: CASSVSGGAHNEQFF

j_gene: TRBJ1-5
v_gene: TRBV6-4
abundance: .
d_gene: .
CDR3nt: TGTGCCAGCAGTGACGGGAGCCAGCCCCAGCATTTT
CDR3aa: CASSDGSQPQHF

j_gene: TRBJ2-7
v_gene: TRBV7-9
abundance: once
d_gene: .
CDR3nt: TGTGCCAGCAGTCCGGACAGGGCGGCGGGGGGGCCCGCCGAGCAGTACTTC
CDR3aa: CASSPDRAAGGPAEQYF

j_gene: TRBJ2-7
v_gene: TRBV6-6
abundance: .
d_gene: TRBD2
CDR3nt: TGTGCCAGCAGTTACAAAGGCGGGGGTAGCGACGAGCAGTACTTC
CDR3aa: CASSYKGGGSDEQYF

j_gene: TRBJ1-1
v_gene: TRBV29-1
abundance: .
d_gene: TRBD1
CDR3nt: TGCAGCGTCCGGGACAGTGTGAACACTGAAGCTTTCTTT
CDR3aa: CSVRDSVNTEAFF

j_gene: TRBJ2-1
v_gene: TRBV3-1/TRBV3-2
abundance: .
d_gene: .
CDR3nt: TGTGCCAGCAGCCAGGGGGAGGAGCAGTTCTTC
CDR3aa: CASSQGEEQFF

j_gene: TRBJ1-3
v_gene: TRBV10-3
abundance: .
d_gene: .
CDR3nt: TGTGCCATCAGTGAGTCGGCGGCAAGCTCTGGAAACACCATATATTTT
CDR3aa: CAISESAASSGNTIYF

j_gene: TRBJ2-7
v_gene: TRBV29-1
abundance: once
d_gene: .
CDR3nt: TGCAGCGTTGGTGGGGGCCTCTCCTACGAGCAGTACTTC
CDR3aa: CSVGGGLSYEQYF

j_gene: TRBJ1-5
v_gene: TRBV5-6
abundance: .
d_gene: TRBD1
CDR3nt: TGTGCCAGCAGCCGGGGACAGCGCAATCAGCCCCAGCATTTT
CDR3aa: CASSRGQRNQPQHF

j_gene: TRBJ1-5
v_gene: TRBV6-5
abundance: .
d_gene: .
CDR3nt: TGTGCCAGCAGTTCCGGAAAAGCCAATCAGCCCCAGCATTTT
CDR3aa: CASSSGKANQPQHF

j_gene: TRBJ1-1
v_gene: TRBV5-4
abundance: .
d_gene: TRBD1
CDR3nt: TGTGCCAGCAGCCCTGGACAGGCTGAAGCTTTCTTT
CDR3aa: CASSPGQAEAFF

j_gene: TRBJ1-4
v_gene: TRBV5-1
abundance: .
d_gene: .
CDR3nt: TGCGCCAGCGGAAAGGACGGAGGTCCTAATGAAAAACTGTTTTTT
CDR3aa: CASGKDGGPNEKLFF